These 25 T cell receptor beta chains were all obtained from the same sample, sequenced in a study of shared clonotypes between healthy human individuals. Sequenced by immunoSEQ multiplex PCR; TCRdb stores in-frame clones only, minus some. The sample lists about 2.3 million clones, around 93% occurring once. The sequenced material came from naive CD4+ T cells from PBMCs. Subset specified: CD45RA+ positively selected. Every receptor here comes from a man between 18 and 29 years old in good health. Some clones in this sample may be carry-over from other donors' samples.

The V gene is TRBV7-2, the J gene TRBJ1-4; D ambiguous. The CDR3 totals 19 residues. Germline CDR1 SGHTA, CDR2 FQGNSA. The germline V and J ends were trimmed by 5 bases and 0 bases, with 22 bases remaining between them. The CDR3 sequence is CASSPQQSLWTATNEKLFF. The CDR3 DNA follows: TGTGCCAGCAGCCCTCAGCAATCCCTTTGGACTGCAACTAATGAAAAACTGTTTTTT. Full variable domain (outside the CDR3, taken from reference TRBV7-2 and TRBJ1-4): GAGVSQSPSNKVTEKGKDVELRCDPISGHTALYWYRQSLGQGLEFLIYFQGNSAPDKSGLPSDRFSAERTGGSVSTLTIQRTQQEDSAVYLCASSPQQSLWTATNEKLFFGSGTQLSVL.

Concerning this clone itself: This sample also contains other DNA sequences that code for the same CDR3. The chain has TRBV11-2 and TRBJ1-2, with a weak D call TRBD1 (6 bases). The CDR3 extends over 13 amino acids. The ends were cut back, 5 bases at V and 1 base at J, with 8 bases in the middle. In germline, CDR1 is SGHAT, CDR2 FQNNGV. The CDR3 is CASSPDSNYGYTF. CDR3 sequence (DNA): TGTGCCAGCAGCCCGGACAGTAACTATGGCTACACCTTC.

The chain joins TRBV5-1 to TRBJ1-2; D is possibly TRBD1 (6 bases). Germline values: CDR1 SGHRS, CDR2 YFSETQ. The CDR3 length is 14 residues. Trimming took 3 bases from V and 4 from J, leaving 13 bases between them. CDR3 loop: CASSSDSGGYGYTF. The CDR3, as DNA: TGCGCCAGCAGCTCGGACAGCGGCGGCTATGGCTACACCTTC.

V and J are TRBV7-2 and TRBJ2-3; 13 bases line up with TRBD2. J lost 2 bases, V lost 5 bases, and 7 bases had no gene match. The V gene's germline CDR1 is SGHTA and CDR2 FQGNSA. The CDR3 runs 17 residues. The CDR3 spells CASSRVGTSGATDTQYF. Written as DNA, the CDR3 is TGTGCCAGCAGCCGGGTGGGGACTAGCGGGGCCACAGATACGCAGTATTTT.

The CDR3 nucleotides are TGTGCCAGTAGTACGGGCCCCAATCAGCCCCAGCATTTT. As protein: CASSTGPNQPQHF. The chain combines TRBV19 with TRBJ1-5; D is unclear. Trimming removed 4 bases from V and 3 bases from J, with 7 bases in between. The CDR3 is 13 residues long. Germline-derived CDR1 and CDR2 are LNHDA and SQIVND (reference sequence).

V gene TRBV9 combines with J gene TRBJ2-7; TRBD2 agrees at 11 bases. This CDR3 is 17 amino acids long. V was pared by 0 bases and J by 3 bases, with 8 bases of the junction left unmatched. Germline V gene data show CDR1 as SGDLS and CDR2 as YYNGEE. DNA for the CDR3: TGTGCCAGCAGCGTAGCCCCACTAGCGGGAGAAGGCTACGAGCAGTACTTC. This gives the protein CASSVAPLAGEGYEQYF.

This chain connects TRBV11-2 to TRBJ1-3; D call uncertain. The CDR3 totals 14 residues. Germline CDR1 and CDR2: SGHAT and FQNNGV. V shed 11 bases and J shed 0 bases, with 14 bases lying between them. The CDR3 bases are TGTGCCCTACGACTGGCAACCTCTGGAAACACCATATATTTT. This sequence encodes CALRLATSGNTIYF. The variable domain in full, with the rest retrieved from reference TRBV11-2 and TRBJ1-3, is EAGVAQSPRYKIIEKRQSVAFWCNPISGHATLYWYQQILGQGPKLLIQFQNNGVVDDSQLPKDRFSAERLKGVDSTLKIQPAKLEDSAVYLCALRLATSGNTIYFGEGSWLTVV.

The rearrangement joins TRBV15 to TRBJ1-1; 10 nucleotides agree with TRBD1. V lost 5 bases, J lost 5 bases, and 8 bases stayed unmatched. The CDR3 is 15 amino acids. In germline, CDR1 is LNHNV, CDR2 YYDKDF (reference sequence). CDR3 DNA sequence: TGTGCCACCAGCTCTCAGGACAGGGGGAAGACTGAAGCTTTCTTT. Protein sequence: CATSSQDRGKTEAFF.

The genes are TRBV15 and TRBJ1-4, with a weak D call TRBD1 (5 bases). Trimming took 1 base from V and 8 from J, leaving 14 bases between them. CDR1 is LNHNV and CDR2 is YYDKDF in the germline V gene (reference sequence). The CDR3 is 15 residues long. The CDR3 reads CATSRVTRGREKLFF. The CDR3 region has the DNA TGTGCCACCAGCAGAGTGACAAGGGGACGGGAAAAACTGTTTTTT.

CDR3 protein: CASSEPGPEAFF. The CDR3 DNA is TGTGCCAGCAGTGAACCGGGACCTGAAGCTTTCTTT. This chain uses TRBV6-1 with TRBJ1-1; perhaps TRBD1 as D (5 bases). CDR3 length: 12 amino acids. Trimming left V 2 bases short and J 6 bases short, with 7 bases between. Germline values: CDR1 MNHNS, CDR2 SASEGT.

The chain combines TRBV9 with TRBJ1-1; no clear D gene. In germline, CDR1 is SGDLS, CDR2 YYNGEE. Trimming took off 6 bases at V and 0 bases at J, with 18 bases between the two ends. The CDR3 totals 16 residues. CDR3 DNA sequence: TGTGCCAGCACCCCCGACGGAGGAAATATGAACACTGAAGCTTTCTTT. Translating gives CASTPDGGNMNTEAFF.

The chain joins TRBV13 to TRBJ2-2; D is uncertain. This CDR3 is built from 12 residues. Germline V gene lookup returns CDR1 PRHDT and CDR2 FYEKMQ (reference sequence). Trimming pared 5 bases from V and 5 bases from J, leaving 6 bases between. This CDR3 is CASSQPTGELFF. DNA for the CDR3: TGTGCCAGCAGCCAGCCGACCGGGGAGCTGTTTTTT.

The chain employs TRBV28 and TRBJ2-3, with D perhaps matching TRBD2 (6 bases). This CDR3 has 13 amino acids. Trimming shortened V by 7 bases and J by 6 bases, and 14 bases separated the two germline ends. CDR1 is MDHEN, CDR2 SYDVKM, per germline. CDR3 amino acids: CASTTPAGDTQYF. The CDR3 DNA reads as TGTGCCAGCACCACTCCGGCGGGGGATACGCAGTATTTT.

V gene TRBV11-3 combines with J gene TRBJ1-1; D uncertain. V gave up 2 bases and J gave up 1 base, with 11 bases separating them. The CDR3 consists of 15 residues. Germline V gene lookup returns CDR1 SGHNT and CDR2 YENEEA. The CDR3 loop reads CASSLSSPGNTEAFF. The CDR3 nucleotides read TGTGCCAGCAGCTTAAGTTCACCGGGGAACACTGAAGCTTTCTTT.

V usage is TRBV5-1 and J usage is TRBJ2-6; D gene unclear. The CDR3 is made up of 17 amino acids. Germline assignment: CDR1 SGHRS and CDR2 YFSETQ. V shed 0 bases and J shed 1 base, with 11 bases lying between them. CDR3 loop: CASSLGLRQSGANVLTF. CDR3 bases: TGCGCCAGCAGCTTGGGTCTCAGGCAGTCTGGGGCCAACGTCCTGACTTTC.

CDR3 region: CASSMRGNNEQFF. DNA for the CDR3: TGTGCCAGTAGTATGCGGGGGAACAATGAGCAGTTCTTC. The chain joins TRBV19 to TRBJ2-1; TRBD2 agrees at 7 bases. CDR1 is LNHDA, CDR2 SQIVND, per germline (reference sequence). J was trimmed by 5 bases and V by 3 bases; bases with no gene match: 1. The CDR3 covers 13 residues.

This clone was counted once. CDR3 loop: CASSPGTGYMNTEAFF. In nucleotides, the CDR3 is TGTGCCAGCTCACCCGGGACAGGATACATGAACACTGAAGCTTTCTTT. The chain combines TRBV18 with TRBJ1-1; 8 bases are shared with TRBD1. The CDR3 length is 16 residues. The germline CDR1 and CDR2 sequences are KGHSH and LQKENI. J lost 0 bases, V lost 3 bases, and 6 bases had no gene match.

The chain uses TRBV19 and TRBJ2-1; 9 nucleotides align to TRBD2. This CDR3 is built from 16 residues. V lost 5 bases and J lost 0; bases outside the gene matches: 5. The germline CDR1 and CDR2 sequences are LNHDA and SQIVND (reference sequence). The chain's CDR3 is CASSYLAGNSYNEQFF. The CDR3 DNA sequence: TGTGCCAGTAGTTATCTAGCGGGAAACTCCTACAATGAGCAGTTCTTC.

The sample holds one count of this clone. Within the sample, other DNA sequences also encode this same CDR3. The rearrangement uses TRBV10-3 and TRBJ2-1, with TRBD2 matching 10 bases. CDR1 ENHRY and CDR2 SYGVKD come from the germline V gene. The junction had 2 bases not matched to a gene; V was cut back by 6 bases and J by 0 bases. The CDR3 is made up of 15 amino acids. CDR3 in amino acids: CAIRPSGSSYNEQFF. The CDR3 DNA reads TGTGCCATCAGGCCTAGCGGGAGCTCCTACAATGAGCAGTTCTTC.

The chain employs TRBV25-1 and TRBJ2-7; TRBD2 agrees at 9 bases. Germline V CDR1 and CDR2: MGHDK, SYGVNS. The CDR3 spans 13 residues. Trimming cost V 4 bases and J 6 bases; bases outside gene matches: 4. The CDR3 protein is CASSGLAGSEQYF. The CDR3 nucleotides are TGTGCCAGCAGTGGCCTAGCGGGAAGCGAGCAGTACTTC.

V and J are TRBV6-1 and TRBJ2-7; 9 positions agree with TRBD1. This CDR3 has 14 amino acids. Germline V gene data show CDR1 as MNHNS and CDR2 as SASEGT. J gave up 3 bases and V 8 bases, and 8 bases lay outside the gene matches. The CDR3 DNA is TGTGCCAGCTTAGCCGGGACAGGGTACTACGAGCAGTACTTC. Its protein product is CASLAGTGYYEQYF.

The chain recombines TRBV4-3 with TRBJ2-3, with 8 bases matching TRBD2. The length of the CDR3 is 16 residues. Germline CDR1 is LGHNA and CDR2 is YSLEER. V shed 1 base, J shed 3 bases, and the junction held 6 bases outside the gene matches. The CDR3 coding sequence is TGCGCCAGCAGCCAAGGACCGGGACTAGGAACAGATACGCAGTATTTT. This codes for CASSQGPGLGTDTQYF.

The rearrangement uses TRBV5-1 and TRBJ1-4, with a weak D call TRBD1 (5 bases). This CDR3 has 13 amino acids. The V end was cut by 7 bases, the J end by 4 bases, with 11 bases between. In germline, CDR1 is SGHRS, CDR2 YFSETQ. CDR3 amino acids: CASGHSYNEKLFF. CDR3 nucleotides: TGCGCCAGCGGACACAGTTATAATGAAAAACTGTTTTTT.

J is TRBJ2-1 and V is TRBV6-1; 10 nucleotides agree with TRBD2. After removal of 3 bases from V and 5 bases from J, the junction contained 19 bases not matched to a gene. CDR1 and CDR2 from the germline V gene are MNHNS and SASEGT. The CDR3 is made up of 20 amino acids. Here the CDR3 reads CASSEFWGPSGSRGDNEQFF. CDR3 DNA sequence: TGTGCCAGCAGTGAGTTTTGGGGTCCTAGCGGGAGTAGGGGGGACAATGAGCAGTTCTTC.

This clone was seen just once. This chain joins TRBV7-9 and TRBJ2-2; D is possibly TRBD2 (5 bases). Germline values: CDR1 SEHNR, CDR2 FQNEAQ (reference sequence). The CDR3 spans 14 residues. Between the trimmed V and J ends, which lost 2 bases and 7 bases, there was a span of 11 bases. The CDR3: CASSLLASGGELFF. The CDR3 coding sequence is TGTGCCAGCAGCTTACTAGCTTCTGGCGGGGAGCTGTTTTTT. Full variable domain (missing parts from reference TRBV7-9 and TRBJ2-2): DTGVSQNPRHKITKRGQNVTFRCDPISEHNRLYWYRQTLGQGPEFLTYFQNEAQLEKSRLLSDRFSAERPKGSFSTLEIQRTEQGDSAMYLCASSLLASGGELFFGEGSRLTVL.